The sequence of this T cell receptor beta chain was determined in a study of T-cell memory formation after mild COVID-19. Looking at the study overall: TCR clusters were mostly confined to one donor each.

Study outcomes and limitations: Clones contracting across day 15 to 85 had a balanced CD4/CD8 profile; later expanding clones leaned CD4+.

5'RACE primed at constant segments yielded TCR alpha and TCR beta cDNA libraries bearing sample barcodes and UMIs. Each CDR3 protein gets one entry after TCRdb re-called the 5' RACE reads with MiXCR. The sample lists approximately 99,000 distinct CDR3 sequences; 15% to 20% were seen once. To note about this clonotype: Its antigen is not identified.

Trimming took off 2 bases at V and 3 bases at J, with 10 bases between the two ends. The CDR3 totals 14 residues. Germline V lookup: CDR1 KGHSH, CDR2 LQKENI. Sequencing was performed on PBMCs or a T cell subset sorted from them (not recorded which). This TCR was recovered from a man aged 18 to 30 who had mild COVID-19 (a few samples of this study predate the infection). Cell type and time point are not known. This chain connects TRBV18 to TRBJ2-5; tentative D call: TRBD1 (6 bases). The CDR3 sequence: CASSPFAGEETQYF. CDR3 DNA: TGTGCCAGCTCACCATTCGCAGGGGAAGAGACCCAGTACTTC.